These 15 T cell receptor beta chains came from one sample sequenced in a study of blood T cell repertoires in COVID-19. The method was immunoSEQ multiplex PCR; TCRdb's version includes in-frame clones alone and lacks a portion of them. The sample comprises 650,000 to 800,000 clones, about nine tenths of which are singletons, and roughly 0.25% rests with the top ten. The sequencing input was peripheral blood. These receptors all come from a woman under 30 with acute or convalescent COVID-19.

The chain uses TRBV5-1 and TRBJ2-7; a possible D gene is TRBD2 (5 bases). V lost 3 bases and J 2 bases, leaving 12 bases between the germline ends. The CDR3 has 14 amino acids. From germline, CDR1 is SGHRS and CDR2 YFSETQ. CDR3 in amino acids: CASSWESMAYEQYF. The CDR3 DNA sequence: TGCGCCAGCAGCTGGGAGAGTATGGCCTACGAGCAGTACTTC. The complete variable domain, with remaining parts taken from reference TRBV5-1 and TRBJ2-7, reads KAGVTQTPRYLIKTRGQQVTLSCSPISGHRSVSWYQQTPGQGLQFLFEYFSETQRNKGNFPGRFSGRQFSNSRSEMNVSTLELGDSALYLCASSWESMAYEQYFGPGTRLTVT.

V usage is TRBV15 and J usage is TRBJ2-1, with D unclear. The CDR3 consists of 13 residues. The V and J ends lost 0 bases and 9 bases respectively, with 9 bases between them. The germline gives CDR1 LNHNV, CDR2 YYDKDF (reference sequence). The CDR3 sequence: CATSRDRGREQFF. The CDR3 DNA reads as TGTGCCACCAGCAGAGACCGAGGTCGTGAGCAGTTCTTC.

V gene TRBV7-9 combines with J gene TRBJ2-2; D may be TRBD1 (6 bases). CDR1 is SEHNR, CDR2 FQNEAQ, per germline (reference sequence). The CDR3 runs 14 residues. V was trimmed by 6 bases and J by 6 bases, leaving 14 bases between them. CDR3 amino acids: CASRGRKGAGELFF. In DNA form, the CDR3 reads TGTGCCAGCAGAGGGCGAAAGGGGGCCGGGGAGCTGTTTTTT. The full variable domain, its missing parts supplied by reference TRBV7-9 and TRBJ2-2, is DTGVSQNPRHKITKRGQNVTFRCDPISEHNRLYWYRQTLGQGPEFLTYFQNEAQLEKSRLLSDRFSAERPKGSFSTLEIQRTEQGDSAMYLCASRGRKGAGELFFGEGSRLTVL.

The CDR3 reads CASGRAGQETQYF. The CDR3 DNA reads as TGTGCCAGTGGCCGCGCGGGGCAAGAGACCCAGTACTTC. The V call is TRBV19, the J call TRBJ2-5, with D perhaps matching TRBD2 (6 bases). This CDR3 has 13 residues. Trimming shortened V by 8 bases and J by 2 bases, and 12 bases separated the two germline ends. Germline lookup yields CDR1 LNHDA and CDR2 SQIVND (reference sequence).

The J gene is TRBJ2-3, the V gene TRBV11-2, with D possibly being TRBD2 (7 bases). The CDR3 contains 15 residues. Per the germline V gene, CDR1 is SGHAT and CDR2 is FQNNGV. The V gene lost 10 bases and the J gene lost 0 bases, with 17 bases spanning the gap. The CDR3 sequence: CATFRGGTSTDTQYF. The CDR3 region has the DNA TGTGCCACCTTTAGGGGGGGAACTAGCACAGATACGCAGTATTTT.

The chain's CDR3 is CASSLRPTGGNNSPLHF. The DNA for the CDR3 is TGCGCCAGCAGCTTGAGGCCGACAGGAGGTAATAATTCACCCCTCCACTTT. The J gene is TRBJ1-6, the V gene TRBV5-1; the D gene is possibly TRBD1 (6 bases). Deletions cut 1 base from V and 5 bases from J, with 16 bases between. CDR3 length: 17 amino acids. Germline V lookup: CDR1 SGHRS, CDR2 YFSETQ. The whole variable domain, filled in from reference TRBV5-1 and TRBJ1-6, reads KAGVTQTPRYLIKTRGQQVTLSCSPISGHRSVSWYQQTPGQGLQFLFEYFSETQRNKGNFPGRFSGRQFSNSRSEMNVSTLELGDSALYLCASSLRPTGGNNSPLHFGNGTRLTVT.

CDR3 nucleotide sequence: TGTGCCAGCCGGGACATCTCTTACGAGCAGTACTTC. It specifies CASRDISYEQYF. The chain carries TRBV2 and TRBJ2-7; TRBD1 is a possible D gene (6 bases). Trimming pared 8 bases from V and 4 bases from J, leaving 12 bases between. The CDR3 runs 12 residues. The germline V gene encodes CDR1 SNHLY and CDR2 FYNNEI.

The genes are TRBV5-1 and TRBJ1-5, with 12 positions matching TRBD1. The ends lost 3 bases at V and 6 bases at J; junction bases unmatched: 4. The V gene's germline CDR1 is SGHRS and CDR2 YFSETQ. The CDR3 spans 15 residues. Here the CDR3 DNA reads TGCGCCAGCAGCTCCGGGACAGGGGGCGGTCAGCCCCAGCATTTT. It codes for CASSSGTGGGQPQHF.

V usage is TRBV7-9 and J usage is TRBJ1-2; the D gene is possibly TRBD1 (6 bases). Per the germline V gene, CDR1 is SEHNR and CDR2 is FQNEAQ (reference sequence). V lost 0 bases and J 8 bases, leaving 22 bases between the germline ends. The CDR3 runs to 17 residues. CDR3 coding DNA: TGTGCCAGCAGCTTAGCAAATCTTCCGCGGGGGCAAGGAGGCTACACCTTC. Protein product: CASSLANLPRGQGGYTF.

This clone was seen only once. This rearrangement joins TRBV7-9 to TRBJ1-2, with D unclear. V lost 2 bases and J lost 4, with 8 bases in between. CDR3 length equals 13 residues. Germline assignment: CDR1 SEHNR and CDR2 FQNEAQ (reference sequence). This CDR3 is CASSLLGSYGYTF. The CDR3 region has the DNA TGTGCCAGCAGCTTACTCGGGAGCTATGGCTACACCTTC.

The CDR3: CASSYRPNTGELFF. In DNA form, the CDR3 reads TGTGCCAGCAGCTACAGGCCCAACACCGGGGAGCTGTTTTTT. The chain employs TRBV2 and TRBJ2-2; TRBD1 is a possible D gene (5 bases). The V end was cut by 6 bases, the J end by 2 bases, with 10 bases between. The CDR3 spans 14 residues. The germline V gene has CDR1 SNHLY and CDR2 FYNNEI. Full variable domain (rest looked up from reference TRBV2 and TRBJ2-2): EPEVTQTPSHQVTQMGQEVILRCVPISNHLYFYWYRQILGQKVEFLVSFYNNEISEKSEIFDDQFSVERPDGSNFTLKIRSTKLEDSAMYFCASSYRPNTGELFFGEGSRLTVL.

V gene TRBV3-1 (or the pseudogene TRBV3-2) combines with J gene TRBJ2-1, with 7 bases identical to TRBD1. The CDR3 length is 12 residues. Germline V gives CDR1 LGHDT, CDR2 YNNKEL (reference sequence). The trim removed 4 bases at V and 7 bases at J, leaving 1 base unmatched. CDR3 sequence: CASSLQGNEQFF. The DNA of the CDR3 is TGTGCCAGCAGCCTACAGGGGAATGAGCAGTTCTTC.

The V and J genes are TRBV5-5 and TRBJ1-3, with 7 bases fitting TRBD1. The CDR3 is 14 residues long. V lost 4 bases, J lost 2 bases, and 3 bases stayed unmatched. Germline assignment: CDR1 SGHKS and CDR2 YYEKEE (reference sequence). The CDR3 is CASSPGTAGNTIYF. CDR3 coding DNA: TGTGCCAGCAGCCCAGGGACAGCTGGAAACACCATATATTTT.

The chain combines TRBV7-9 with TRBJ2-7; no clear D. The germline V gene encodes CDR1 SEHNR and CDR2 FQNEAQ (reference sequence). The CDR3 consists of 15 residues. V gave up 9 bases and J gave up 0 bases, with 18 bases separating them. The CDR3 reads CASQLVEFTSYEQYF. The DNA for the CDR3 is TGTGCCAGTCAGCTTGTGGAGTTCACCTCCTACGAGCAGTACTTC.

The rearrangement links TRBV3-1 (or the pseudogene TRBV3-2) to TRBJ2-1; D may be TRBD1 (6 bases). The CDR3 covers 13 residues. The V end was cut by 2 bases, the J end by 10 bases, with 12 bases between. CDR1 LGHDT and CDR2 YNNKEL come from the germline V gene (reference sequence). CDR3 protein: CASSQSSGTEQFF. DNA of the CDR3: TGTGCCAGCAGCCAAAGCTCCGGGACAGAGCAGTTCTTC.